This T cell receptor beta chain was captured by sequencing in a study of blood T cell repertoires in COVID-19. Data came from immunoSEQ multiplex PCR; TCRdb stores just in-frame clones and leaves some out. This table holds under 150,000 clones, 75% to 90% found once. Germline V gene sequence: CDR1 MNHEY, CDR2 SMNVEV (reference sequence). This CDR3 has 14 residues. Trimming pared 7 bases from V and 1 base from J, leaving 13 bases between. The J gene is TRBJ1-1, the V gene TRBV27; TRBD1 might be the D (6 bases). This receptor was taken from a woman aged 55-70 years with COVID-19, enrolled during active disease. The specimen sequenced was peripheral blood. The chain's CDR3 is CASTKQGQNTEAFF. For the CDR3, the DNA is TGTGCCAGCACTAAACAGGGACAGAACACTGAAGCTTTCTTT.